This T cell receptor beta chain came from a study of blood T cell repertoires in COVID-19. Turning to the study itself: From T cells, B-cell-depleted T cells, or PBMCs came the material, which was cDNA or gDNA.

Participants were placed into cohorts based on the clinical history they reported. The count of this clone is one. This CDR3 contains 17 residues. V lost 1 base and J lost 1; bases outside the gene matches: 5. Germline V gene data show CDR1 as SGHNT and CDR2 as YENEEA. Methods used by the authors: Estimation of nucleated cell counts was performed using reference gene primer amplification. The repertoire was sequenced with immunoSEQ multiplex PCR; TCRdb's copy has only in-frame clones and lacks some. V, J and clone size derive from that table, while D and trimming were established from the DNA sequence. The table has approximately 300,000 clones, approximately 84% seen once.

Source material: PBMCs or T cells enriched from blood (not recorded which). The sequence was collected from a woman aged 18-29 years who had recovered from COVID-19. V gene TRBV11-3 combines with J gene TRBJ2-5, with 11 positions matching TRBD2. CDR3 in DNA: TGTGCCAGCAGCTTAGGTCTCCTAGCGGGGGGCCAAGAGACCCAGTACTTC. Amino acids: CASSLGLLAGGQETQYF.